The 12 T cell receptor beta chains below were found in one sample sequenced in a study of human T cells and chemical hapten exposure. Time point: pre-sensitization, week 0. Treatment defined: therapeutic diphenylcyclopropenone sensitization with weekly scalp DPC. Each CDR3 protein is one row after TCRdb ran MiXCR on the RACE reads. The sample has 250,000 to 300,000 distinct CDR3 sequences; around 7% are singletons. The sample here was whole blood, taken in connection with sensitization to the hapten diphenylcyclopropenone (DPC). The receptors originated from a man between 18 and 29 years old with alopecia areata. Some clones in this sample may be carry-over from other donors' samples.

This clonotype was picked up a small number of times. V gene TRBV11-2 combines with J gene TRBJ2-2; D might be TRBD1 (5 bases). The germline gives CDR1 SGHAT, CDR2 FQNNGV. Trimming took off 5 bases at V and 4 bases at J, with 17 bases between the two ends. CDR3 length: 16 residues. This chain's CDR3 is CASSTAGSSSTGELFF. The CDR3 nucleotides are TGTGCCAGCAGCACCGCAGGGTCTTCCTCCACCGGGGAGCTGTTTTTT. Full variable domain (missing parts from reference TRBV11-2 and TRBJ2-2): EAGVAQSPRYKIIEKRQSVAFWCNPISGHATLYWYQQILGQGPKLLIQFQNNGVVDDSQLPKDRFSAERLKGVDSTLKIQPAKLEDSAVYLCASSTAGSSSTGELFFGEGSRLTVL.

This clonotype came up a few times. The chain couples TRBV4-3 to TRBJ2-1, with 13 bases lining up with TRBD2. The ends lost 0 bases at V and 15 bases at J; junction bases unmatched: 8. CDR1 LGHNA and CDR2 YSLEER come from the germline V gene. The CDR3 is 15 residues long. In nucleotides, the CDR3 is TGCGCCAGCAGCCAAGACCGGACTAGCGGGGGATGGCGGTTCTTC. This encodes CASSQDRTSGGWRFF.

The gene calls are TRBV6-5 and TRBJ1-5, with D perhaps matching TRBD1 (5 bases). CDR3 length equals 17 residues. The V end was cut by 2 bases, the J end by 0 bases, with 14 bases between. The V gene's germline CDR1 is MNHEY and CDR2 SVGAGI. The DNA for the CDR3 is TGTGCCAGCAGTTACCCCGTTAGGGACGTTAGCAATCAGCCCCAGCATTTT. It specifies CASSYPVRDVSNQPQHF.

This clonotype was found a few times. The chain carries TRBV11-2 and TRBJ1-1, with D perhaps matching TRBD1 (5 bases). The CDR3 extends over 14 amino acids. V shed 2 bases and J shed 3 bases, with 10 bases lying between them. CDR1 SGHAT and CDR2 FQNNGV come from the germline V gene. The CDR3 spells CASSLWGYDTEAFF. The CDR3, as DNA: TGTGCCAGCAGCTTATGGGGGTATGACACTGAAGCTTTCTTT.

This clonotype was seen more than once but under ten times. The gene calls are TRBV10-3 and TRBJ2-2; 9 bases align to TRBD2. The CDR3 runs 14 residues. CDR1 and CDR2 from the germline V gene are ENHRY and SYGVKD. After removal of 10 bases from V and 1 base from J, the junction contained 4 bases not matched to a gene. The chain's CDR3 is CATQRGVNTGELFF. Here the CDR3 DNA reads TGTGCCACCCAGCGGGGGGTGAACACCGGGGAGCTGTTTTTT.

This clonotype was counted a few times. The chain joins TRBV7-9 to TRBJ2-1, with TRBD1 matching over 7 bases. Germline V gene data show CDR1 as SEHNR and CDR2 as FQNEAQ (reference sequence). The CDR3 is 16 residues long. J lost 6 bases, V lost 2 bases, and 10 bases had no gene match. The CDR3 nucleotides read TGTGCCAGCAGCTTAAGAATACAGGGGACCCGCAATGAGCAGTTCTTC. Translated, it gives CASSLRIQGTRNEQFF.

Only a few counts were recorded for this clonotype. CDR3 amino acids: CASSLAESNQPQHF. The CDR3 coding sequence is TGTGCCAGCAGTTTGGCCGAGAGCAATCAGCCCCAGCATTTT. The V and J genes are TRBV12-3 or TRBV12-4 and TRBJ1-5; no firm D call. Trimming removed 3 bases from V and 1 base from J, with 7 bases in between. This CDR3 is built from 14 residues.

This clonotype was detected a few times. The chain employs TRBV20-1 and TRBJ2-3; TRBD1 or TRBD2 may be the D gene (6 bases each). This CDR3 comprises 14 residues. V dropped 5 bases and J dropped 5 bases, with 17 bases sitting between them. The V gene's germline CDR1 is DFQATT and CDR2 SNEGSKA (reference sequence). CDR3 DNA sequence: TGCAGTGCTTCCCGGGGGCGTTCACAAGATACGCAGTATTTT. It encodes CSASRGRSQDTQYF.

This clonotype appeared a few times. V gene TRBV7-2 combines with J gene TRBJ2-3; 8 bases are shared with TRBD2. Germline V gene lookup returns CDR1 SGHTA and CDR2 FQGNSA. There are 17 residues in the CDR3. The ends lost 5 bases at V and 3 bases at J; junction bases unmatched: 13. The chain's CDR3 is CASSAKLAVTFTDTQYF. Here the CDR3 DNA reads TGTGCCAGCAGCGCCAAACTAGCGGTGACATTTACAGATACGCAGTATTTT.

There are a few counts of this clonotype. This chain uses TRBV7-3 with TRBJ2-6; D remains unclear. The CDR3 spans 16 residues. CDR1 is SGHTA and CDR2 is FQGTGA in the germline V gene. The V end lost 5 bases, the J end lost 3 bases, and 14 bases lay between the germline ends. The CDR3 loop is CASSTKGSSGANVLTF. The CDR3 DNA reads TGTGCCAGCAGCACAAAAGGGTCTAGTGGGGCCAACGTCCTGACTTTC.

The rearrangement links TRBV18 to TRBJ2-7, with unresolved D. V gave up 3 bases and J gave up 2 bases, with 11 bases separating them. This CDR3 contains 14 residues. Germline CDR1 is KGHSH and CDR2 is LQKENI. The CDR3 spells CASSPSQEAYEQYF. CDR3 DNA sequence: TGTGCCAGCTCACCTTCCCAGGAAGCCTACGAGCAGTACTTC.

This clonotype occurred a few times. The V call is TRBV20-1, the J call TRBJ1-2; 10 bases match TRBD1. The CDR3 is 16 amino acids. The V segment lost 3 bases and the J segment 6 bases; nucleotides outside the gene matches: 13. CDR1 and CDR2 from the germline V gene are DFQATT and SNEGSKA (reference sequence). The CDR3 region is CSARAPGQGLVDGYTF. The CDR3 DNA reads as TGCAGTGCTAGGGCACCGGGACAGGGGCTGGTTGATGGCTACACCTTC.